This entry is about one T cell receptor beta chain. The CDR3 extends over 15 amino acids. The V gene lost 1 base and the J gene lost 1 base, with 10 bases spanning the gap. Germline V gives CDR1 KGHSH, CDR2 LQKENI. The record originates from a study of blood T cell repertoires in COVID-19. Using immunoSEQ multiplex PCR, the repertoire was profiled, and TCRdb retains in-frame clones only, with some absent. The table records approximately 24,000 clones, roughly nine tenths of them present only once. Seattle participants joined during active infection and were tracked over time. The chain uses TRBV18 and TRBJ2-5, with D possibly TRBD1 on 5 matching bases. The clonotype originates from a man between 65 and 79 years old with COVID-19, enrolled during active disease. Sequenced material: peripheral blood. CDR3 in DNA: TGTGCCAGCTCACCACAACAGGCCGGCCAAGAGACCCAGTACTTC. Its translation: CASSPQQAGQETQYF.